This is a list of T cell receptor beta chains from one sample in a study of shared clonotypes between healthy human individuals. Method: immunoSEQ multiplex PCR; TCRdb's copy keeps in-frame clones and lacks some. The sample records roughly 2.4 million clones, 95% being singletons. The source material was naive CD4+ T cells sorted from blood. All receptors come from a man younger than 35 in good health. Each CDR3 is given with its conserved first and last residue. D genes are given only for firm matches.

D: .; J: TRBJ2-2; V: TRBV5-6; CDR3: CASSYTPGISGELFF; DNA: TGTGCCAGCAGCTACACCCCCGGTATCTCCGGGGAGCTGTTTTTT
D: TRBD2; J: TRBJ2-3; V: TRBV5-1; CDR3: CASSSLAGGPTDTQYF; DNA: TGCGCCAGCAGCTCACTAGCGGGGGGGCCAACAGATACGCAGTATTTT
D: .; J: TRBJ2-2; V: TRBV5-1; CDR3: CASSPGGSPNTGELFF; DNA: TGCGCCAGCAGCCCTGGTGGCAGCCCGAACACCGGGGAGCTGTTTTTT
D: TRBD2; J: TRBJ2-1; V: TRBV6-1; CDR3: CAARLAGGAYNEQFF; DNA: TGTGCCGCTCGTCTAGCGGGGGGGGCCTACAATGAGCAGTTCTTC
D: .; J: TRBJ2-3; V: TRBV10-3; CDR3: CATRGGQPADTQYF; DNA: TGTGCCACCAGAGGGGGTCAGCCCGCAGATACGCAGTATTTT
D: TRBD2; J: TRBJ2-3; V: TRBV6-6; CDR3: CATSSLRGVTDTQYF; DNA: TGTGCCACATCCTCCCTGCGGGGGGTCACAGATACGCAGTATTTT
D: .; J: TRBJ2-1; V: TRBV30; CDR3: CAWSGDNEQFF; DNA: TGTGCCTGGTCGGGAGACAATGAGCAGTTCTTC
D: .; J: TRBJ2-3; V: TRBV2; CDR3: CASSLQGRLGTDTQYF; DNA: TGTGCCAGCAGCCTACAGGGGAGGTTGGGCACAGATACGCAGTATTTT
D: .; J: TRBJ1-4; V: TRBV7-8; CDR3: CASSLGPTNEKLFF; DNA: TGTGCCAGCAGCTTGGGACCGACTAATGAAAAACTGTTTTTT
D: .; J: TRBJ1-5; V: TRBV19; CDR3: CASSPVRNQPQHF; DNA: TGTGCCAGTAGTCCGGTGAGGAATCAGCCCCAGCATTTT
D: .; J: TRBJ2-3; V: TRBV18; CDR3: CASSPPMRSTDTQYF; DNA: TGTGCCAGCTCACCACCGATGCGAAGCACAGATACGCAGTATTTT
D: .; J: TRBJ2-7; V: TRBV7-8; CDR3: CASSRGWRVEDEQYF; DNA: TGTGCCAGCAGCCGGGGGTGGAGGGTCGAGGACGAGCAGTACTTC
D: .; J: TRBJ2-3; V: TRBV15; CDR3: CATSRETPFITDTQYF; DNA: TGTGCCACCAGCAGAGAGACTCCTTTCATCACAGATACGCAGTATTTT